This TCR beta chain was found in a study of blood T cell repertoires in COVID-19. In the source study's methods: Reference gene primers were amplified, and this amplification served to estimate nucleated cell counts. TCRdb's copy holds only in-frame clones and misses some; the assay was immunoSEQ multiplex PCR. That table furnishes V, J and clone size, whereas the DNA furnished D and trimming. The sample lists tens of thousands of clones; about 86% were seen once. The sequence derives from a human donor with active COVID-19. The donor label of this sample is uncertain. What was sequenced was peripheral blood.

The CDR3 loop reads CASSPGIGYGYTF. CDR3 bases: TGTGCCAGCAGCCCCGGGATCGGCTATGGCTACACCTTC. The rearrangement links TRBV7-2 to TRBJ1-2, with D uncertain. Trimming left V 5 bases short and J 4 bases short, with 11 bases between. The V gene's germline CDR1 is SGHTA and CDR2 FQGNSA. The CDR3 is 13 residues long.